This T cell receptor (beta chain) was recovered during a study of PD-1 blockade in classical Hodgkin lymphoma. This CDR3 is built from 16 residues. The V gene end was trimmed by 0 bases and the J gene end by 0 bases; junction bases not matched to a gene: 3. Germline V gives CDR1 SGDLS, CDR2 YYNGEE. The time point: cycle 4 day 1 (C4D1), after 6 weeks of nivolumab. Patients all relapsed after autologous stem cell transplantation, and there was variation in brentuximab vedotin exposure. The assay was immunoSEQ multiplex PCR, and TCRdb's table has in-frame clones only and misses some. The table includes about 23,000 clones, 70% to 90% detected once. Comment on this clone: What it binds is not known.

The study's findings and limits: Significantly greater TCR diversity emerged by C4D1 in CD4+ cells but not CD8+ cells.

The clonotype originates from a human donor with classical Hodgkin lymphoma. The chain couples TRBV9 to TRBJ2-4; TRBD2 agrees at 7 bases. This specimen consisted of peripheral blood mononuclear cells (PBMCs), obtained before the fourth cycle of nivolumab. The CDR3 region is CASSVGAGAAKNIQYF. The CDR3 DNA is TGTGCCAGCAGCGTAGGGGCGGGAGCAGCCAAAAACATTCAGTACTTC.